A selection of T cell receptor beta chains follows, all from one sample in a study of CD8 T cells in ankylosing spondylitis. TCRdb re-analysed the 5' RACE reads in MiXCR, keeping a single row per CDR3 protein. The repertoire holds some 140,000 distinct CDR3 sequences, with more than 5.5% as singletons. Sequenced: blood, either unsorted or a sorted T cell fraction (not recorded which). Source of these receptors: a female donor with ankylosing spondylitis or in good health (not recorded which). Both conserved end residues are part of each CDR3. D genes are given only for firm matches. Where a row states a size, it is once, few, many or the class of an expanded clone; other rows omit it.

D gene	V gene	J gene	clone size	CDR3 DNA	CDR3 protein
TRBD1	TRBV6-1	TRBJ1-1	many	TGTGCCAGCAGGATGCAGGGGGCGCGAACTGAAGCTTTCTTT	CASRMQGARTEAFF
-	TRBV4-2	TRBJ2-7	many	TGTGCCAGCAGCCAAGATGCTGGCCTCAAGAGAACCACGTACGAGCAGTACTTC	CASSQDAGLKRTTYEQYF
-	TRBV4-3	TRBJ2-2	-	TGCGCCAGCAGCCAAGAGGCCACCACTTCCCGGGGGACCGGGGAGCTGTTTTTT	CASSQEATTSRGTGELFF
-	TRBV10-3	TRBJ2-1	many	TGTGCCATCAGTGGATCAGGTAGCTCCTACAATGAGCAGTTCTTC	CAISGSGSSYNEQFF
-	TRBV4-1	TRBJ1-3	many	TGCGCCAGCAGCCATCTAGGGGGGACTGGAAACACCATATATTTT	CASSHLGGTGNTIYF
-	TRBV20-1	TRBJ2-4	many	TGCAGTGCTAGAATGGGGGGCGGTGACATTCAGTACTTC	CSARMGGGDIQYF
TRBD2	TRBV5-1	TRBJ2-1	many	TGCGCCAGCAGCCCCTGGGCTAGCGGGGGGTACAATGAGCAGTTCTTC	CASSPWASGGYNEQFF
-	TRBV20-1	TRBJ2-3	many	TGCAGTGCTAGAGCCGATCTAGGGACACCCTACCCAGATACGCAGTATTTT	CSARADLGTPYPDTQYF
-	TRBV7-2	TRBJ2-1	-	TGTGCCAGCAGCTTAGACGGGGGAAGTGATGAGCAGTTCTTC	CASSLDGGSDEQFF
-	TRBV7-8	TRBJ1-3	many	TGTGCCAGCAGCTTAGTTGGGGGGCGCATCTCTGGAAACACCATATATTTT	CASSLVGGRISGNTIYF
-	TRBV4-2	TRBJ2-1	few	TGTGCCAGCAGCCAACTAGGGGCAGTTTCGTCGAATGAGCAGTTCTTC	CASSQLGAVSSNEQFF
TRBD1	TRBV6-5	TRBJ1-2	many	TGTGCCAGCAGTTACAACAGGGGATCGAGCTATGGCTACACCTTC	CASSYNRGSSYGYTF
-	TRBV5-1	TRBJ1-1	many	TGCGCCAGCAGCTTGGACGGGGGGAGGGGCACTGAAGCTTTCTTT	CASSLDGGRGTEAFF
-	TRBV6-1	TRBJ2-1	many	TGTGCCTCCCAGGGGAGCTCCTACAATGAGCAGTTCTTC	CASQGSSYNEQFF
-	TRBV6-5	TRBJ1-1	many	TGTGCCAGCAGTTACCAAAACCTCCGATCCACTGAAGCTTTCTTT	CASSYQNLRSTEAFF
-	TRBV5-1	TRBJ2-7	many	TGCGCCAGCAGCTTGGCCGCAAACTACGAGCAGTACTTC	CASSLAANYEQYF
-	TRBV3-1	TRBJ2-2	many	TGTGCCAGCAGCCAAGTGTGGGACCCCACCGGGGAGCTGTTTTTT	CASSQVWDPTGELFF
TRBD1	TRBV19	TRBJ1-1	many	TGTGCCAGTATTGACCGGCCGGGACAGGGGAACACTGAAGCTTTCTTT	CASIDRPGQGNTEAFF
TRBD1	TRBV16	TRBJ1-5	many	TGTGCCAGCAGCAAAGGACAGGGGGCGAATCAGCCCCAGCATTTT	CASSKGQGANQPQHF
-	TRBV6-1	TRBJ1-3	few	TGTGCCAGCACCCGACGGGACGGGATGGATGGAAACACCATATATTTT	CASTRRDGMDGNTIYF
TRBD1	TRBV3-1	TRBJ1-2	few	TGTGCCAGCAGACCGGGACAGCCCCTTAACTATGGCTACACCTTC	CASRPGQPLNYGYTF
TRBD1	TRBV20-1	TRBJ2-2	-	TGTAGTGCTAGAGAAGTAGCAGGGGGCAACACCGCGGAGCTGTTTTTT	CSAREVAGGNTAELFF
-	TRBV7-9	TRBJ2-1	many	TGTGCCAGCAGCTTAGCAATCTCGCGGTTTAATGAGCAGTTCTTC	CASSLAISRFNEQFF
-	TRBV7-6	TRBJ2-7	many	TGTGCCAGCAGCTTAGCGCAGGGGATGGACGAGCAGTACTTC	CASSLAQGMDEQYF
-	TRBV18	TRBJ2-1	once	TGTGCCAGCTCAGAGGACGCACCCGTCCCGTTCTTC	CASSEDAPVPFF
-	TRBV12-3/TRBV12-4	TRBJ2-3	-	TGTGCCAGCAGTTACAAGGGGAGCGATACGCAGTATTTT	CASSYKGSDTQYF
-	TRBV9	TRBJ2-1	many	TGTGCCAGCAGCGAATTCGGGGAATACTACAATGAGCAGTTCTTC	CASSEFGEYYNEQFF
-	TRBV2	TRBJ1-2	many	TGTGCCAGCAGTGAAGAGGCAGTAAACTATGGCTACACCTTC	CASSEEAVNYGYTF
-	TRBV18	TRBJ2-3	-	TGTGCCAGCTCACCCCGACAGGATTGGGATACGCAGTATTTT	CASSPRQDWDTQYF
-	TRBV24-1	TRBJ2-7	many	TGTGCCACCCACAACCCTACCGGCAGGGCGGGCTACGAGCAGTACTTC	CATHNPTGRAGYEQYF
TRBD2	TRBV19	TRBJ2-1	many	TGTGCCAGTAGTATAGGGGGGACTAGACTCAATGAGCAGTTCTTC	CASSIGGTRLNEQFF
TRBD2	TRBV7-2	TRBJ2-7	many	TGTGCCAGCAGCCCCACTAGCGGGGGGGCTGGGGAGCAGTACTTC	CASSPTSGGAGEQYF
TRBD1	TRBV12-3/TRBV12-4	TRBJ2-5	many	TGTGCCAGCAGCAACAGGGGAGTAAAGGAGACCCAGTACTTC	CASSNRGVKETQYF
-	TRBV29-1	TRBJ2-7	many	TGCAGCGTTGAAGGTGGCAACGAGCAGTACTTC	CSVEGGNEQYF
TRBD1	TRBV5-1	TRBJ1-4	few	TGCGCCAGCAGCTTGGCGGGACAGATGAATGAAAAACTGTTTTTT	CASSLAGQMNEKLFF
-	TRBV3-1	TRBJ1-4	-	TGTGCCAGCAGCCAAGGGGTTGCAACTAATGAAAAACTGTTTTTT	CASSQGVATNEKLFF
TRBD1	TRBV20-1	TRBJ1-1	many	TGCAGTGCTAGAGCGACAGGGGGCACTGAAGCTTTCTTT	CSARATGGTEAFF
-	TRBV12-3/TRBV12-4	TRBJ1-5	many	TGTGCCAGCAGTTTAACGGCAGGAGGACAGCCCCAGCATTTT	CASSLTAGGQPQHF
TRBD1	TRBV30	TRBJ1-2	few	TGTGCCTGTGGACAGGGAGGCTACACCTTC	CACGQGGYTF
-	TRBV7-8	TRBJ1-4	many	TGTGCCAGCAGCCACCCGAACGGGGCAGAGAACGAAAAACTGTTTTTT	CASSHPNGAENEKLFF
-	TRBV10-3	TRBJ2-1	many	TGTGCCATCAGGGAACCGGGGGAGGATGAGCAGTTCTTC	CAIREPGEDEQFF
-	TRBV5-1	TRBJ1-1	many	TGCGCCAGCAGCTTGGGAATTGTGAACACTGAAGCTTTCTTT	CASSLGIVNTEAFF
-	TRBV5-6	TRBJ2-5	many	TGTGCCAGCAGCTTGGCCCTTGGGACGGAAGAGACCCAGTACTTC	CASSLALGTEETQYF
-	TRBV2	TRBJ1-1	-	TGTGCCAGCAGCTACGACACCAACACTGAAGCTTTCTTT	CASSYDTNTEAFF
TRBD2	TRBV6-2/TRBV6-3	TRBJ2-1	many	TGTGCCAGCGGGGGACTAGCGGGTGGTGAGCAGTTCTTC	CASGGLAGGEQFF
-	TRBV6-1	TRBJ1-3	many	TGTGCCAGCAGGTGGTCCCTCTCTGGAAACACCATATATTTT	CASRWSLSGNTIYF
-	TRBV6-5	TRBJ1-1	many	TGTGCCAGCAGTTACTTGGATGGGGAAACTGAAGCTTTCTTT	CASSYLDGETEAFF
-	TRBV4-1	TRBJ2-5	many	TGCGCCAGCAGCCCCGGAGGAGGGGCCCAAGAGACCCAGTACTTC	CASSPGGGAQETQYF
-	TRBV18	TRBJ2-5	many	TGTGCCAGCTCACCGCCGCAGGGGGGGTCACAAGAGACCCAGTACTTC	CASSPPQGGSQETQYF
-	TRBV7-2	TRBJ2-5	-	TGTGCCAGCAAAGGACAGAACCAAGAGACCCAGTACTTC	CASKGQNQETQYF
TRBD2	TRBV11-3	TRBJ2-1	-	TGTGCCAGCAGCCTATCCCGCGGGGGGGCTAATGAGCAGTTCTTC	CASSLSRGGANEQFF
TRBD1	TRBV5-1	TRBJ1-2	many	TGCGCCAGCGGAAGAGACAGGGGCACTAACTATGGCTACACCTTC	CASGRDRGTNYGYTF
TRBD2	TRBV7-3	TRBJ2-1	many	TGTGCCAGCAGCTTGCGGGAGGGGGCTCCTAATGAGCAGTTCTTC	CASSLREGAPNEQFF
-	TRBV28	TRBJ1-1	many	TGTGCCAGCAACCCCGTCCAGCGCACTGAAGCTTTCTTT	CASNPVQRTEAFF
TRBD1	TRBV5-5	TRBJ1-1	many	TGTGCCAGCAGCTTGACAGGGGGGTCTGAAGCTTTCTTT	CASSLTGGSEAFF